This T cell receptor (beta chain) was recovered during a study of shared clonotypes between healthy human individuals. Sequencing used immunoSEQ multiplex PCR; TCRdb keeps in-frame clones, though not all of them. Seen here are 1.5 million to 1.9 million clones, 95% to 99% observed once, and the top ten hold less than 0.55%. This clonotype originated in a man aged 25 to 45 in good health. Sequencing was carried out using naive CD4+ T cells sorted from blood. Subset reported: CD45RA+ positively selected.

CDR3 loop: CASSLWRQGTDTQYF. The CDR3 DNA reads TGTGCCAGCAGCTTATGGAGACAGGGGACAGATACGCAGTATTTT. The genes are TRBV7-2 and TRBJ2-3, with 8 bases lining up with TRBD1. CDR3 size: 15 residues. The germline gives CDR1 SGHTA, CDR2 FQGNSA. With V trimmed by 2 bases and J by 3 bases, 4 bases remained unmatched.